This TCR beta chain was recovered during a study of blood T cell repertoires in COVID-19. Turning to the study itself: Acute-phase and convalescent COVID-19 samples originated in the United States, Italy and Spain. Sources were T cells, B-cell-depleted T cells, or PBMCs; the material itself was cDNA or gDNA.

Germline CDR1 and CDR2: SGHRS and YFSETQ. The junction had 7 bases not matched to a gene; V was cut back by 4 bases and J by 1 base. The CDR3 sequence is 17 residues long. In the original processing: Cell counts per sample came from amplifying reference gene primers. Clones were read by immunoSEQ multiplex PCR, and TCRdb kept only the in-frame ones, dropping some. The DNA gave D and trimming, while V, J and clone size come from that table. This table has fewer than 350,000 clones, 81% appearing once. The clonotype originates from a woman in her fifties or sixties with active or convalescent COVID-19. Sequenced input: peripheral blood. This rearrangement joins TRBV5-1 to TRBJ2-2; 10 bases agree with TRBD2. The CDR3 spells CASSPLSSGGNTGELFF. CDR3 DNA: TGCGCCAGCAGCCCGTTGTCTAGCGGGGGGAACACCGGGGAGCTGTTTTTT.